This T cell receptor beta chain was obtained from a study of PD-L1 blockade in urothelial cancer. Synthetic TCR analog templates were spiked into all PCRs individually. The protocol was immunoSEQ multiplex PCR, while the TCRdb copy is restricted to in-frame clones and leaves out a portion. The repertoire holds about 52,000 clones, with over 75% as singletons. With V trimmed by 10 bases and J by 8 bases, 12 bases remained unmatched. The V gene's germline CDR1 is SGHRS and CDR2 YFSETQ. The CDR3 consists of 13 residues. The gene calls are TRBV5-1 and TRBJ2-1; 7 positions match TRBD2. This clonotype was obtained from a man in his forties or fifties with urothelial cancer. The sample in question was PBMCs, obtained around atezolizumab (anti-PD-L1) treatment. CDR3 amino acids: CASATGGRDEQFF. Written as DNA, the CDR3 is TGCGCCTCCGCGACGGGAGGTCGGGATGAGCAGTTCTTC.